The clone carrying this T cell receptor (beta chain) was picked up a small number of times. These data are taken from a study of beta chain features in type 1 diabetes. Every isolated RNA sample was fully reverse transcribed, so sequencing captured expressed TCRB transcripts. Libraries were prepared by immunoSEQ multiplex PCR; TCRdb keeps only in-frame clonotypes and omits some of them. This sample has about 620,000 clones, with about a sixth found just once. Germline-derived CDR1 and CDR2 are MNHEY and SVGAGI. Deletions cut 7 bases from V and 5 bases from J, with 20 bases between. The CDR3 runs to 15 residues.

The sequencing sample was made of naive CD4+ T cells from blood. This chain connects TRBV6-5 to TRBJ2-5; D perhaps matches TRBD2 (6 bases). The clonotype comes from a man between 18 and 29 years old in good health. The CDR3 protein is CASTLPGSGGETQYF. As DNA, the CDR3 is TGTGCCAGCACCCTACCCGGTTCAGGAGGGGAGACCCAGTACTTC.